This T cell receptor (beta chain) appears in the sequencing data of a study of T cell responses to AZD1222 COVID-19 vaccine (dated by TCRdb to about 2021). About the full investigation: AZD1222 recipients with second doses at about 4 weeks or about 12 weeks were pooled, because spike-specific TCR depth and breadth did not differ between schedules. TCR sequencing covered over 230 trial participants: 200 to 220 given two doses of AZD1222 and 26 given two doses of MenACWY control vaccine. Trial participants were enrolled by age into 18-55, 56-69 and 70-plus year subgroups, with approximately 150, 28 and 58 TCR-sequenced participants respectively.

The CDR3 regions of human TCRbeta chains were analyzed by immunosequencing. In the paper's pipeline: TCRs in the repertoires were matched against a reference library of SARS-CoV-2-specific TCRs that had been generated with the MIRA antigen-specificity platform. Breadth meant the fraction of unique TCRs that were SARS-CoV-2-associated, whereas depth meant the fraction of total T cells that were SARS-CoV-2-associated. Each spike-specific TCR was assigned to its reactive spike region and to a CD4 or CD8 class using the MIRA data. Log10-transformed breadth and depth values were compared by one-way ANOVA with Sidak's multiple comparisons tests. TCRdb carries this immuneACCESS record with in-frame sequences only. Its versions omit some clonotypes, under half of them owing to an unresolved V gene in the studies checked, with the rest unexplained. From that table come the V and J calls and clone size; the DNA was used to work out D and trimming. The sample includes roughly 120,000 clones, with roughly nine tenths observed a single time. Clones ranked in the top ten supply more than 4.5% of the sample.

In the germline V gene (reference sequence), CDR1 corresponds to SGHNT and CDR2 to YYREEE. The CDR3 numbers 15 residues from cysteine through phenylalanine. Of the read, only the CDR3 DNA is kept; its 45 bases are in frame from base 1. V loses 4 bases, J loses 7 bases, and the germline ends lie 20 bases apart. Note on this clone: The target of this receptor is not known. No base quality values were provided; no much bigger clone lies one nucleotide off.

General conclusions and limits of the study: Because no day 14 peak-response samples were available, repertoires were characterized only after the peak T cell response. Reportedly, almost half of the unique spike-specific TCRs recognized epitopes lying outside the regions that are mutated in the B.1.351 and B.1.1.7 variants. Participants were mostly white British, with more females than males. The authors suggested clonal diversity may have been underestimated. The 56-69-year group was small, and its depth increase did not reach significance, likely because of low power. After two AZD1222 doses, both the breadth and the depth of spike-specific TCRs were significantly higher than at day 0 and than in MenACWY recipients. Only six or seven AZD1222 recipients were SARS-CoV-2 seropositive at baseline, limiting conclusions about previously exposed vaccinees. CD4 TCRs associated with the vaccine covered the entire spike protein, and the dominant responses were in regions 160-218 and 743-854.

In light of the paper, this sample's time point label describes: baseline before first vaccination. Samples from vaccinated people were obtained from the UK trials COV001 and COV002, which included a single-blind randomized controlled phase 2/3 trial of AZD1222 (ChAdOx1 nCoV-19) in healthy adults. Trial participant PBMC samples were collected at day 0 and day 28 after the second dose for TCRbeta chain sequencing. Here the sequenced sample was peripheral blood, taken on day 0 of AZD1222 vaccination. The TCR sequence derives from an adult in good health. The V and J segments used are TRBV5-4 and TRBJ1-2; the D segment could be TRBD1, given 6 matching bases. The CDR3 in this case is CASSPGGQRGGGYTF. The nucleotide sequence reads TGTGCCAGCAGCCCGGGGGGACAACGGGGCGGTGGCTACACCTTC. With the portions outside the CDR3 filled from the reference TRBV5-4 and TRBJ1-2 genes, the complete variable region becomes ETGVTQSPTHLIKTRGQQVTLRCSSQSGHNTVSWYQQALGQGPQFIFQYYREEENGRGNFPPRFSGLQFPNYSSELNVNALELDDSALYLCASSPGGQRGGGYTFGSGTRLTVV.